The next 22 T cell receptor beta chains were all read from a single sample in a study of T cells in Graves' hyperthyroidism and ophthalmopathy. TCR beta CDR3 region amplification was performed from RNA transcripts. The HTBI primer set drove a first-round RT-PCR of the TCR CDR3. TCRdb reprocessed the multiplex PCR reads via MiXCR and lists one record per CDR3 protein. The table has roughly 700,000 distinct CDR3 sequences, roughly a third seen once. The source material was blood. These receptors came from a woman aged 40-49 years with Graves' hyperthyroidism.

V is TRBV11-2 and J is TRBJ1-6; possibly TRBD1 for D (6 bases). With 0 bases removed from V and 8 bases from J, the gap between germline ends came to 11 bases. CDR1 and CDR2 from the germline V gene are SGHAT and FQNNGV. CDR3 size: 15 residues. The chain's CDR3 is CASSLDWTADSPLHF. As DNA, the CDR3 is TGTGCCAGCAGCTTAGACTGGACAGCTGATTCACCCCTCCACTTT.

At least ten counts were recorded for this clonotype. The gene calls are TRBV20-1 and TRBJ1-5, with D possibly being TRBD1 (6 bases). Germline V gives CDR1 DFQATT, CDR2 SNEGSKA (reference sequence). V gave up 3 bases and J gave up 4 bases, with 16 bases separating them. This CDR3 contains 15 residues. The CDR3 sequence is CSARLPGAGNQPQHF. DNA for the CDR3: TGCAGTGCTAGGCTCCCAGGGGCAGGAAATCAGCCCCAGCATTTT.

The gene calls are TRBV2 and TRBJ1-2; D is unresolved. The CDR3 loop spans 14 amino acids. V shed 4 bases and J shed 4 bases, with 13 bases lying between them. Germline loops: CDR1 SNHLY, CDR2 FYNNEI. CDR3 sequence (DNA): TGTGCCAGCAGTGCTAGGCGGGAAGGCTATGGCTACACCTTC. It yields the protein CASSARREGYGYTF.

Points on this clonotype: As the CDR3 is not closed by the conserved phenylalanine or tryptophan, this likely results from a read error. V gene TRBV13 combines with J gene TRBJ1-1, with D hard to call. This CDR3 comprises 11 residues. The V end lost 1 base, the J end lost 4 bases, and 1 base lay between the germline ends. Germline values: CDR1 PRHDT, CDR2 FYEKMQ (reference sequence). The chain's CDR3 is CASSLVTEAFL. In DNA form, the CDR3 reads TGTGCCAGCAGCTTAGTCACTGAAGCTTTCCTT.

In its sample, this clonotype was seen a few times. This chain connects TRBV20-1 to TRBJ2-7; D is ambiguous. This CDR3 has 15 residues. Germline assignment: CDR1 DFQATT and CDR2 SNEGSKA (reference sequence). V shed 3 bases and J shed 0 bases, with 15 bases lying between them. In nucleotides, the CDR3 is TGCAGTGCTAGTAGTTTGGTAGGCAGCTCCTACGAGCAGTACTTC. It translates to CSASSLVGSSYEQYF.

The rearrangement links TRBV20-1 to TRBJ1-6; TRBD1 might be the D (5 bases). V lost 1 base and J lost 4, with 11 bases in between. The germline V gene has CDR1 DFQATT and CDR2 SNEGSKA (reference sequence). The CDR3 is 15 residues long. CDR3 residues: CSARGGGIYNSPLHF. Here the CDR3 DNA reads TGCAGTGCTAGAGGGGGGGGGATATATAATTCACCCCTCCACTTT.

This clonotype occurred a few times. The rearrangement links TRBV20-1 to TRBJ2-7; D call uncertain. This CDR3 has 14 residues. V lost 0 bases, J lost 0 bases, and 9 bases lay in between. Germline V gene sequence: CDR1 DFQATT, CDR2 SNEGSKA (reference sequence). Here the CDR3 DNA reads TGCAGTGCTAGAGATGTCCCCCGCTCCTACGAGCAGTACTTC. Translated: CSARDVPRSYEQYF.

This clonotype has a handful of counts. V gene TRBV5-1 combines with J gene TRBJ1-2; D perhaps matches TRBD1 (6 bases). V gave up 5 bases and J gave up 1 base, with 18 bases separating them. CDR3 length equals 16 residues. CDR1 and CDR2 from the germline V gene are SGHRS and YFSETQ. CDR3 sequence: CASRRTGHDFNYGYTF. CDR3 coding DNA: TGCGCCAGCAGACGTACAGGGCACGACTTTAACTATGGCTACACCTTC.

This clonotype was observed at least ten times. V gene TRBV10-1 combines with J gene TRBJ1-2, with 7 nucleotides matching TRBD1. Trimming took 0 bases from V and 4 from J; bases not matched to a gene: 5. Per the germline V gene, CDR1 is WNHNN and CDR2 is SYGVQD (reference sequence). The CDR3 length is 15 residues. This CDR3 reads CASSESGTDLYGYTF. The DNA of the CDR3 is TGCGCCAGCAGTGAGTCCGGGACAGATCTCTATGGCTACACCTTC.

Ten or more counts support this clonotype. The genes are TRBV20-1 and TRBJ1-6, with D hard to call. This CDR3 comprises 13 residues. Germline V CDR1 and CDR2: DFQATT, SNEGSKA (reference sequence). V lost 5 bases and J 5 bases, leaving 10 bases between the germline ends. The CDR3 region has the DNA TGCAGTGCTTCCTTCGACGATAATTCACCCCTCCACTTT. As protein: CSASFDDNSPLHF.

The J gene is TRBJ1-1, the V gene TRBV3-1, with D unclear. V lost 3 bases and J 7 bases, leaving 12 bases between the germline ends. Germline-derived CDR1 and CDR2 are LGHDT and YNNKEL (reference sequence). The CDR3 has 13 residues. The CDR3 region is CASSHGPPYEAFF. The CDR3 nucleotides read TGTGCCAGCAGCCACGGCCCGCCCTATGAAGCTTTCTTT.

The CDR3 bases are TGCGCCAGCAGCCCCTGGGACACACCTGAAGCTTTCTTT. Translation: CASSPWDTPEAFF. J is TRBJ1-1 and V is TRBV4-3; D is possibly TRBD1 (6 bases). CDR3 size: 13 residues. Germline V gene lookup returns CDR1 LGHNA and CDR2 YSLEER. Trimming stripped 4 bases from V and 6 bases from J, with 12 bases between.

The chain uses TRBV9 and TRBJ2-5; D remains unclear. V lost 0 bases, J lost 1 base, and 7 bases lay in between. The CDR3 is 14 amino acids. The germline V gene encodes CDR1 SGDLS and CDR2 YYNGEE. CDR3 residues: CASSVGSTQETQYF. CDR3 DNA: TGTGCCAGCAGCGTAGGGAGTACCCAAGAGACCCAGTACTTC. Full variable domain (outside the CDR3, taken from reference TRBV9 and TRBJ2-5): DSGVTQTPKHLITATGQRVTLRCSPRSGDLSVYWYQQSLDQGLQFLIQYYNGEERAKGNILERFSAQQFPDLHSELNLSSLELGDSALYFCASSVGSTQETQYFGPGTRLLVL.

The chain carries TRBV10-3 and TRBJ2-7; 9 bases fit TRBD1. Germline CDR1 is ENHRY and CDR2 is SYGVKD. J gave up 4 bases and V 6 bases, and 7 bases lay outside the gene matches. There are 14 residues in the CDR3. The CDR3 nucleotides read TGTGCCATCAGCCACCAGGACAGGGGTTACGAGCAGTACTTC. Translated: CAISHQDRGYEQYF.

The chain is built from TRBV24-1 and TRBJ2-5; D is ambiguous. With 0 bases removed from V and 1 base from J, the gap between germline ends came to 5 bases. Germline assignment: CDR1 KGHDR and CDR2 SFDVKD. The CDR3 loop spans 14 amino acids. The CDR3 region has the DNA TGTGCCACCAGTGATTTGTCAGCCCAAGAGACCCAGTACTTC. Translated: CATSDLSAQETQYF.

This sequence joins TRBV11-2 and TRBJ2-3; D is ambiguous. There are 15 residues in the CDR3. V lost 4 bases and J lost 3, with 14 bases in between. CDR1 SGHAT and CDR2 FQNNGV come from the germline V gene. The CDR3 protein is CASSSPGDGTDTQYF. The DNA of the CDR3 is TGTGCCAGCAGCTCCCCTGGGGATGGTACAGATACGCAGTATTTT. Looking up the rest from reference TRBV11-2 and TRBJ2-3 gives the full variable domain: EAGVAQSPRYKIIEKRQSVAFWCNPISGHATLYWYQQILGQGPKLLIQFQNNGVVDDSQLPKDRFSAERLKGVDSTLKIQPAKLEDSAVYLCASSSPGDGTDTQYFGPGTRLTVL.

This sequence joins TRBV15 and TRBJ1-1; 7 nucleotides match TRBD1. V shed 2 bases, J shed 6 bases, and the junction held 12 bases outside the gene matches. Germline assignment: CDR1 LNHNV and CDR2 YYDKDF (reference sequence). This CDR3 is built from 16 residues. CDR3 sequence reads: CATSRSDRAEVAEAFF. CDR3 in DNA: TGTGCCACCAGCAGATCCGACAGGGCGGAGGTCGCTGAAGCTTTCTTT.

This clonotype was seen a handful of times. The chain uses TRBV7-9 and TRBJ1-4; a weak D match, TRBD1 (5 bases). From germline, CDR1 is SEHNR and CDR2 FQNEAQ (reference sequence). The CDR3 has 17 residues. Trimming left V 4 bases short and J 7 bases short, with 22 bases between. The CDR3 region has the DNA TGTGCCAGCAGCTCGTCCCGGGACCTTGTATGGAGTGAAAAACTGTTTTTT. Protein product: CASSSSRDLVWSEKLFF.

This clonotype has only a few counts. This chain connects TRBV5-6 to TRBJ1-5; D might be TRBD1 (5 bases). CDR1 SGHDT and CDR2 YYEEEE come from the germline V gene. V shed 8 bases and J shed 0 bases, with 15 bases lying between them. The CDR3 runs 15 residues. The CDR3: CASTLGGVSNQPQHF. The DNA of the CDR3 is TGTGCCAGTACACTGGGGGGAGTTAGCAATCAGCCCCAGCATTTT.

V gene TRBV19 combines with J gene TRBJ1-2; D is possibly TRBD1 (5 bases). CDR1 is LNHDA and CDR2 is SQIVND in the germline V gene (reference sequence). V was pared by 8 bases and J by 2 bases, with 21 bases between. The CDR3 extends over 16 amino acids. CDR3 nucleotide sequence: TGTGCCAGTCAAATTGGGACGCAAAAAGGAAACTATGGCTACACCTTC. It yields the protein CASQIGTQKGNYGYTF.

CDR3 nucleotides: TGTGCCATCAGTGACTCTGGCAGGGGGCTAGGTGGCGAGCAGTACTTC. It translates to CAISDSGRGLGGEQYF. V gene TRBV10-3 combines with J gene TRBJ2-7; TRBD1 matches 8 bases. Germline lookup yields CDR1 ENHRY and CDR2 SYGVKD. The V segment lost 3 bases and the J segment 6 bases; nucleotides outside the gene matches: 13. This CDR3 is built from 16 residues.

This clonotype was detected ten times or more. This chain uses TRBV20-1 with TRBJ1-1, with TRBD1 matching 8 bases. The ends lost 5 bases at V and 5 bases at J; junction bases unmatched: 7. The CDR3 loop spans 13 amino acids. Germline loops: CDR1 DFQATT, CDR2 SNEGSKA (reference sequence). DNA for the CDR3: TGCAGTGCTTTAGGACAGGGTGGTACTGAAGCTTTCTTT. Translation gives CSALGQGGTEAFF.